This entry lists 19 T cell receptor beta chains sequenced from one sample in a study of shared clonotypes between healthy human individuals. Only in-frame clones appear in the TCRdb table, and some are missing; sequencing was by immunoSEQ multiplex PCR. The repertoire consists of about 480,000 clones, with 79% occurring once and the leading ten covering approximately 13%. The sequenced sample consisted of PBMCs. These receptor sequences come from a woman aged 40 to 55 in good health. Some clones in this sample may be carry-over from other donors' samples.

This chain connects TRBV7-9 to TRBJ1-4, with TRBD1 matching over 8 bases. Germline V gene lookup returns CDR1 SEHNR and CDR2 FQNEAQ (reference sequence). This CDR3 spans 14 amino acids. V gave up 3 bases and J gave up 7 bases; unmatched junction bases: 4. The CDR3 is CASSLRTGREKLFF. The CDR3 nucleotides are TGTGCCAGCAGCTTGAGGACAGGGCGTGAAAAACTGTTTTTT. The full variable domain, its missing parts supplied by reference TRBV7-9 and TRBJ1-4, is DTGVSQNPRHKITKRGQNVTFRCDPISEHNRLYWYRQTLGQGPEFLTYFQNEAQLEKSRLLSDRFSAERPKGSFSTLEIQRTEQGDSAMYLCASSLRTGREKLFFGSGTQLSVL.

The CDR3 bases are TGCGCCAGCAGTGACGGGCGGAACACTGAAGCTTTCTTT. As protein: CASSDGRNTEAFF. This sequence joins TRBV10-1 and TRBJ1-1, with D unclear. V was trimmed by 3 bases and J by 1 base, leaving 6 bases between them. This CDR3 has 13 amino acids. CDR1 WNHNN and CDR2 SYGVQD come from the germline V gene (reference sequence).

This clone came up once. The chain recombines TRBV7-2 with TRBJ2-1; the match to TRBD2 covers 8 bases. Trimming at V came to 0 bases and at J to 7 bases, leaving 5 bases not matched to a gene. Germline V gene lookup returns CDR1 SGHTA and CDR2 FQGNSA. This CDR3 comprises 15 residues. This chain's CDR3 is CASSLAVASGNEQFF. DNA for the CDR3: TGTGCCAGCAGCTTAGCGGTGGCTAGCGGGAATGAGCAGTTCTTC.

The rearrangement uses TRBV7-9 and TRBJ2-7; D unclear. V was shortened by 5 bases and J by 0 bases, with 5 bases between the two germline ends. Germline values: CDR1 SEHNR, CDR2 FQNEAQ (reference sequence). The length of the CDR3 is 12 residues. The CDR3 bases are TGTGCCAGCAGCCCCGTCTCCTACGAGCAGTACTTC. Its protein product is CASSPVSYEQYF.

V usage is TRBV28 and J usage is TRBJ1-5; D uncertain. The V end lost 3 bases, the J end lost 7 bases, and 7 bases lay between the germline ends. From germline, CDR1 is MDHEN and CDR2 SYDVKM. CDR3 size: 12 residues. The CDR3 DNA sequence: TGTGCCAGCAGTTTCGCAGACCAGCCCCAGCATTTT. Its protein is CASSFADQPQHF.

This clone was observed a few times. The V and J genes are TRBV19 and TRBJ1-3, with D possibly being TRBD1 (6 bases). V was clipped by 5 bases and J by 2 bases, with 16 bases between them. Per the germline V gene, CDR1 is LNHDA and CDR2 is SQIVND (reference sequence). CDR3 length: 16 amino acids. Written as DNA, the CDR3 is TGTGCCAGTAGTTCCCAGGACAGAGTCCCTGGAAACACCATATATTTT. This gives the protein CASSSQDRVPGNTIYF.

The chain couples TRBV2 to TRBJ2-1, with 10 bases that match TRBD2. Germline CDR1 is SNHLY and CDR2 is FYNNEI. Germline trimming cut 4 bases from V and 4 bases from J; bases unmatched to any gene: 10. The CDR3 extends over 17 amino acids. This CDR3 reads CASSVGSGRFAYNEQFF. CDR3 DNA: TGTGCCAGCAGTGTTGGTAGCGGGAGGTTCGCGTACAATGAGCAGTTCTTC.

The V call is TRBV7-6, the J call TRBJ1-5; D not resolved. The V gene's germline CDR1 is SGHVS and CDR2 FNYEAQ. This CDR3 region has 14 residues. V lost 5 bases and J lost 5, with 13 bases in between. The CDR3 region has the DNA TGTGCCAGCAGCCTCCACGGAGGCGATCAGCCCCAGCATTTT. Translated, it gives CASSLHGGDQPQHF.

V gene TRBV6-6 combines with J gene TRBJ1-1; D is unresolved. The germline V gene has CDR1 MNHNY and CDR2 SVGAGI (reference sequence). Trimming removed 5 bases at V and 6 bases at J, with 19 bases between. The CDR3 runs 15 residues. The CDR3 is CASSLSGGNLPEAFF. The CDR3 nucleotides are TGTGCCAGCAGTCTGTCCGGAGGGAATTTACCTGAAGCTTTCTTT.

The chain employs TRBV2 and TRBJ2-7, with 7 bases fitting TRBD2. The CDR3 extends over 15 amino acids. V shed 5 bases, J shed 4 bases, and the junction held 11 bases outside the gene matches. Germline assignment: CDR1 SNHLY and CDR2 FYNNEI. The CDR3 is CASSSLATKGYEQYF. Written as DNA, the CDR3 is TGTGCCAGCAGTTCACTAGCGACTAAGGGTTACGAGCAGTACTTC.

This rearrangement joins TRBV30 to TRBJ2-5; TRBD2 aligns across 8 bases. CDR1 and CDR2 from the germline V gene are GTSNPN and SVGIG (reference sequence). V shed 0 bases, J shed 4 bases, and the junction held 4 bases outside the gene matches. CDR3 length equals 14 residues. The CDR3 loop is CAWSVTGGTETQYF. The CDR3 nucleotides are TGTGCCTGGAGTGTAACGGGAGGGACAGAGACCCAGTACTTC.

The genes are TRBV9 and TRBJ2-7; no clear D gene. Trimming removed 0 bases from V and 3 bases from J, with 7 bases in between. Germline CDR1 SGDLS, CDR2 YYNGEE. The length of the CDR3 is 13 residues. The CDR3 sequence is CASSVGSNYEQYF. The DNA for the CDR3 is TGTGCCAGCAGCGTAGGTTCGAACTACGAGCAGTACTTC.

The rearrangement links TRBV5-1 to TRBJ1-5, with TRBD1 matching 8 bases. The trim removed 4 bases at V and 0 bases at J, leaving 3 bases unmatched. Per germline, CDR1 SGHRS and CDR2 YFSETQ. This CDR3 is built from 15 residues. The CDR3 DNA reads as TGCGCCAGCAGCGGACAGGGAAATAGCAATCAGCCCCAGCATTTT. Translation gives CASSGQGNSNQPQHF.

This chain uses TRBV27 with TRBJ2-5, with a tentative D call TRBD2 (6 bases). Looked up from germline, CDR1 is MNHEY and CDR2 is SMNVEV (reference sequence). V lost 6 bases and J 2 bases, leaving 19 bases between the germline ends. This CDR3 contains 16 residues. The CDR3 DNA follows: TGTGCCAGCAGCCCTCGAGTGGTAGCGGCTCAAGAGACCCAGTACTTC. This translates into CASSPRVVAAQETQYF.

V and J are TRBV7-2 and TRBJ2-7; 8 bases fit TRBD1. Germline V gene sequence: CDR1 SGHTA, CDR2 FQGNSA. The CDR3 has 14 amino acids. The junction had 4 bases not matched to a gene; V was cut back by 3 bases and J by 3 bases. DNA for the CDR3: TGTGCCAGCAGCTTCGGACAGGGCGTCTACGAGCAGTACTTC. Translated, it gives CASSFGQGVYEQYF. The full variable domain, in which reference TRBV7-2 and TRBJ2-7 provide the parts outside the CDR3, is GAGVSQSPSNKVTEKGKDVELRCDPISGHTALYWYRQSLGQGLEFLIYFQGNSAPDKSGLPSDRFSAERTGGSVSTLTIQRTQQEDSAVYLCASSFGQGVYEQYFGPGTRLTVT.

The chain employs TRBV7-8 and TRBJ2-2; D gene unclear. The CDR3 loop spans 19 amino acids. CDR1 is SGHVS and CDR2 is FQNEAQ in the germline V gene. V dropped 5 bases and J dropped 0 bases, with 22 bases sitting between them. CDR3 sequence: CASSPLRVMTGPNTGELFF. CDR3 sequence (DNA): TGTGCCAGCAGCCCCCTGCGAGTCATGACCGGGCCGAACACCGGGGAGCTGTTTTTT.

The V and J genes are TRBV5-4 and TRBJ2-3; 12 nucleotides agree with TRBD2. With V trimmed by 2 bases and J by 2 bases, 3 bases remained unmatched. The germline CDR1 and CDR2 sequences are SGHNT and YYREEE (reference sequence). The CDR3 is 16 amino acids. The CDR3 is CASSFRLAGVTDTQYF. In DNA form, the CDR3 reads TGTGCCAGCAGCTTCAGACTAGCGGGAGTCACAGATACGCAGTATTTT.

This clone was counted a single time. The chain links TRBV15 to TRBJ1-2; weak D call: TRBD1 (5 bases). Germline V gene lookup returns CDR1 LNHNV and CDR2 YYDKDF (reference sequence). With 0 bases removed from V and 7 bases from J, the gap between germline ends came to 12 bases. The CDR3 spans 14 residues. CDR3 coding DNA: TGTGCCACCAGCAGAGATAGGGACGGGGGTGGCTACACCTTC. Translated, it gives CATSRDRDGGGYTF.

Here the CDR3 reads CAISESADTGELFF. The CDR3 DNA is TGTGCCATCAGTGAGTCTGCCGACACCGGGGAGCTGTTTTTT. V gene TRBV10-3 combines with J gene TRBJ2-2; the D is unclear. The CDR3 runs 14 residues. Germline lookup yields CDR1 ENHRY and CDR2 SYGVKD. V was cut by 0 bases and J by 3 bases, with 5 bases left in between.